This T cell receptor beta chain comes out of a study of vaccination and CD4 T cells after COVID-19. Study-wide points: Reactive clonotype counts went from median roughly 20 after infection to a few dozen after vaccination, nonsignificantly.

CDR1 is MNHNS and CDR2 is SASEGT in the germline V gene. V dropped 1 base and J dropped 8 bases, with 17 bases sitting between them. The CDR3 loop spans 15 amino acids. As regards this clonotype: The target antigen is unknown.

Oncomine TCR Beta short-read sequencing was applied to DNA from cultured CD4+ T cells. TCRdb itself ran the PCR reads through MiXCR, one entry per CDR3 protein. The sample shows about 20,000 distinct CDR3 sequences, roughly 50% of them seen only once. Noted treatment: approximately nine-day PBMC culture with coronavirus spike peptide pools or control peptides (ViraFEST assay). This sequence originates from a human donor who had recovered from COVID-19. Sequenced material: CD4+ T cells from blood, cultured in vitro. The chain couples TRBV6-1 to TRBJ1-2, with D possibly matching TRBD1 (6 bases). This CDR3 is CASSEGGTLARGYTF. The CDR3 region has the DNA TGTGCCAGCAGTGAAGGGGGGACACTCGCGAGGGGCTACACCTTC.